One sample yielded the 24 T cell receptor beta chains listed below, sequenced in a study of cytomegalovirus exposure and HLA in healthy donors. This PCR relied on a set of 60 Vbeta primers and 13 Jbeta primers. The data were produced by immunoSEQ multiplex PCR, yet TCRdb's version contains in-frame clones alone and is incomplete. Of about 86,000 clones listed, about 70% are singletons. Sequencing was performed on PBMCs. These receptors all stem from a man aged 55 to 70 in good health and CMV-seronegative.

V is TRBV28 and J is TRBJ1-5; D is possibly TRBD1 (6 bases). From germline, CDR1 is MDHEN and CDR2 SYDVKM. Trimming pared 10 bases from V and 5 bases from J, leaving 18 bases between. This CDR3 has 14 residues. DNA for the CDR3: TGTGCCACGTACGGTCAGGGGCAGTATCAGCCCCAGCATTTT. It specifies CATYGQGQYQPQHF.

The chain employs TRBV14 and TRBJ1-1, with 7 bases lining up with TRBD1. Germline V lookup: CDR1 SGHDN, CDR2 FVKESK. With 4 bases clipped from V and 1 base from J, the junction kept 3 bases outside the gene matches. The CDR3 runs to 14 residues. The DNA for the CDR3 is TGTGCCAGCAGCCCACAGGGGTCGAACACTGAAGCTTTCTTT. It codes for CASSPQGSNTEAFF.

V and J are TRBV6-1 and TRBJ1-6; 9 nucleotides match TRBD1. The V and J ends lost 8 bases and 13 bases, in that order; junction bases with no gene match: 9. CDR3 length: 13 amino acids. Germline V lookup: CDR1 MNHNS, CDR2 SASEGT. The CDR3 nucleotides read TGTGCCAGCGCAGACAGGGGGGCGGGGCCCCTCCACTTT. Translated, it gives CASADRGAGPLHF.

The rearrangement uses TRBV7-2 and TRBJ1-2; no firm D call. The V gene's germline CDR1 is SGHTA and CDR2 FQGNSA. The CDR3 extends over 13 amino acids. V was trimmed by 4 bases and J by 4 bases, leaving 10 bases between them. CDR3 bases: TGTGCCAGCAGCTCCGGGAGTGGCTATGGCTACACCTTC. Protein product: CASSSGSGYGYTF. Based on the CDR3 plus reference TRBV7-2 and TRBJ1-2, the full variable domain is GAGVSQSPSNKVTEKGKDVELRCDPISGHTALYWYRQSLGQGLEFLIYFQGNSAPDKSGLPSDRFSAERTGGSVSTLTIQRTQQEDSAVYLCASSSGSGYGYTFGSGTRLTVV.

V usage is TRBV28 and J usage is TRBJ2-2; 7 bases match TRBD2. With 6 bases clipped from V and 6 bases from J, the junction kept 16 bases outside the gene matches. The CDR3 consists of 17 residues. Germline V gene data show CDR1 as MDHEN and CDR2 as SYDVKM. CDR3 in amino acids: CASSLRGGGLRPGELFF. CDR3 DNA sequence: TGTGCCAGCAGCTTAAGGGGCGGGGGACTCCGTCCCGGGGAGCTGTTTTTT.

V and J are TRBV5-1 and TRBJ1-2, with 7 nucleotides matching TRBD1. Germline V gene sequence: CDR1 SGHRS, CDR2 YFSETQ. Trimming cost V 3 bases and J 3 bases; bases outside gene matches: 8. The CDR3 has 15 residues. The CDR3 region is CASSSTGFLDYGYTF. In DNA, the CDR3 is TGCGCCAGCAGCTCGACAGGGTTCTTAGACTATGGCTACACCTTC.

This chain connects TRBV6-5 to TRBJ1-2; D unclear. CDR1 and CDR2 (germline): MNHEY, SVGAGI. V was pared by 6 bases and J by 5 bases, with 7 bases between. The CDR3 extends over 11 amino acids. The DNA for the CDR3 is TGTGCCAGCAGGTCAGGATATGGCTACACCTTC. Protein: CASRSGYGYTF.

The chain combines TRBV7-2 with TRBJ1-6; no definite D call. Germline V CDR1 and CDR2: SGHTA, FQGNSA. The CDR3 has 16 amino acids. V lost 5 bases and J lost 9, with 20 bases in between. The CDR3 reads CASSTYGGVYPSPLHF. Here the CDR3 DNA reads TGTGCCAGCAGCACATATGGCGGGGTCTACCCTTCACCCCTCCACTTT.

The chain couples TRBV4-2 to TRBJ2-6; 8 nucleotides align to TRBD2. V was pared by 1 base and J by 1 base, with 15 bases of the junction left unmatched. Germline CDR1 is LGHNA and CDR2 is YNFKEQ. This CDR3 has 21 residues. CDR3 nucleotide sequence: TGTGCCAGCAGCCAAGGGGTGTTCCAGGGGCAGCGGGGGTCTGGGGCCAACGTCCTGACTTTC. Translated, it gives CASSQGVFQGQRGSGANVLTF.

This clone appeared a few times. The chain combines TRBV7-6 with TRBJ2-5; D possibly corresponds to TRBD1 (6 bases). The CDR3 contains 12 residues. Germline CDR1 and CDR2: SGHVS and FNYEAQ. The germline V and J ends were trimmed by 7 bases and 5 bases, with 11 bases remaining between them. CDR3 sequence: CASIGTFETQYF. For the CDR3, the DNA is TGTGCCAGCATCGGGACATTTGAGACCCAGTACTTC.

J is TRBJ2-5 and V is TRBV6-4, with TRBD2 matching over 11 bases. CDR3 length equals 15 residues. In germline, CDR1 is MRHNA, CDR2 SNTAGT. Losses at the gene ends were 6 bases for V and 5 bases for J; bases not matched to a gene: 8. In DNA form, the CDR3 reads TGTGCCAGCAGCGAACTAGCGGGAGAGGGTGAGACCCAGTACTTC. Translating it yields CASSELAGEGETQYF.

This rearrangement joins TRBV7-9 to TRBJ1-5, with D possibly being TRBD1 (6 bases). This CDR3 is built from 15 residues. The V and J ends lost 2 bases and 4 bases respectively, with 12 bases between them. CDR1 SEHNR and CDR2 FQNEAQ come from the germline V gene (reference sequence). The CDR3 reads CASSLSKGVNQPQHF. The DNA for the CDR3 is TGTGCCAGCAGCTTATCGAAGGGGGTTAATCAGCCCCAGCATTTT.

The J gene is TRBJ1-2, the V gene TRBV27; TRBD1 agrees at 7 bases. Germline CDR1 and CDR2: MNHEY and SMNVEV (reference sequence). J lost 4 bases, V lost 8 bases, and 7 bases had no gene match. This CDR3 region has 13 residues. The CDR3, as DNA: TGTGCCAGCGGCTCGACAGGGCCCTATGGCTACACCTTC. This gives the protein CASGSTGPYGYTF.

J is TRBJ2-2 and V is TRBV19, with no clear D. The V and J ends lost 5 bases and 3 bases respectively, with 4 bases between them. Per germline, CDR1 LNHDA and CDR2 SQIVND (reference sequence). The CDR3 loop spans 12 amino acids. CDR3 bases: TGTGCCAGTAGTTCGGACACCGGGGAGCTGTTTTTT. Amino acids: CASSSDTGELFF. Complete variable domain (other parts from reference TRBV19 and TRBJ2-2): DGGITQSPKYLFRKEGQNVTLSCEQNLNHDAMYWYRQDPGQGLRLIYYSQIVNDFQKGDIAEGYSVSREKKESFPLTVTSAQKNPTAFYLCASSSDTGELFFGEGSRLTVL.

The J gene is TRBJ2-1, the V gene TRBV12-5; weak D call: TRBD2 (5 bases). Per germline, CDR1 LGHNT and CDR2 FRNRAP. The CDR3 runs to 14 residues. Trimming cost V 5 bases and J 4 bases, with 12 bases left between them. The CDR3 bases are TGTGCTAGTGGTCGGCTAGCCGAATACAATGAGCAGTTCTTC. Protein product: CASGRLAEYNEQFF. The full variable domain, in which reference TRBV12-5 and TRBJ2-1 provide the parts outside the CDR3, is DARVTQTPRHKVTEMGQEVTMRCQPILGHNTVFWYRQTMMQGLELLAYFRNRAPLDDSGMPKDRFSAEMPDATLATLKIQPSEPRDSAVYFCASGRLAEYNEQFFGPGTRLTVL.

The rearrangement uses TRBV27 and TRBJ1-3; 9 bases align to TRBD1. The germline V gene encodes CDR1 MNHEY and CDR2 SMNVEV (reference sequence). With V trimmed by 5 bases and J by 2 bases, 4 bases remained unmatched. The CDR3 contains 15 residues. CDR3 residues: CASSAGQGPGNTIYF. The CDR3 region has the DNA TGTGCCAGCAGTGCGGGACAGGGACCTGGAAACACCATATATTTT.

The rearrangement links TRBV29-1 to TRBJ1-2; the D gene is possibly TRBD1 (5 bases). The germline CDR1 and CDR2 sequences are SQVTM and ANQGSEA. The CDR3 consists of 14 residues. Trimming cost V 1 base and J 3 bases, with 12 bases left between them. The CDR3 DNA follows: TGCAGCGTTGAAGGACTCCCGGGGGACTATGGCTACACCTTC. Protein product: CSVEGLPGDYGYTF. Supplemented by reference TRBV29-1 and TRBJ1-2, the full variable domain reads SAVISQKPSRDICQRGTSLTIQCQVDSQVTMMFWYRQQPGQSLTLIATANQGSEATYESGFVIDKFPISRPNLTFSTLTVSNMSPEDSSIYLCSVEGLPGDYGYTFGSGTRLTVV.

This clone was seen a handful of times. The J gene is TRBJ1-2, the V gene TRBV7-2; 8 bases are a match to TRBD1. Germline-derived CDR1 and CDR2 are SGHTA and FQGNSA. This CDR3 is 13 amino acids long. The J segment lost 5 bases and the V segment lost 6 bases, leaving 5 bases of the junction unmatched. CDR3 sequence: CASRLTGEYGYTF. CDR3 DNA sequence: TGTGCCAGCAGGCTGACAGGGGAGTATGGCTACACCTTC.

V usage is TRBV5-4 and J usage is TRBJ2-5; D might be TRBD2 (6 bases). Trimming shortened V by 4 bases and J by 5 bases, and 21 bases separated the two germline ends. This CDR3 is built from 16 residues. In germline, CDR1 is SGHNT, CDR2 YYREEE (reference sequence). As DNA, the CDR3 is TGTGCCAGCAGCAGCCGGGACTGGGGGAATGTGGAGACCCAGTACTTC. This gives the protein CASSSRDWGNVETQYF.

This clone was counted once. The chain recombines TRBV11-2 with TRBJ2-5; tentatively, D is TRBD1 (6 bases). From germline, CDR1 is SGHAT and CDR2 FQNNGV. V gave up 4 bases and J gave up 4 bases, with 16 bases separating them. The CDR3 totals 15 residues. This CDR3 reads CASSSPPGHLETQYF. Here the CDR3 DNA reads TGTGCCAGCAGCTCCCCTCCGGGACACCTAGAGACCCAGTACTTC.

The chain couples TRBV5-1 to TRBJ1-2, with TRBD1 matching 9 bases. CDR3 length: 15 residues. V dropped 3 bases and J dropped 2; count of bases not matched to a gene: 5. Germline lookup yields CDR1 SGHRS and CDR2 YFSETQ. CDR3 nucleotides: TGCGCCAGCAGCTATGAACAGGGGGCGAACTATGGCTACACCTTC. Protein product: CASSYEQGANYGYTF.

The V gene is TRBV19, the J gene TRBJ2-7; 10 positions match TRBD2. The CDR3 is 19 residues long. The ends lost 1 base at V and 1 base at J; junction bases unmatched: 13. Germline V gene sequence: CDR1 LNHDA, CDR2 SQIVND (reference sequence). For the CDR3, the DNA is TGTGCCAGTAGTATAGGTACTAGCGGGATTCAAACTGGGTCCTACGAGCAGTACTTC. As protein: CASSIGTSGIQTGSYEQYF.

This chain uses TRBV11-2 with TRBJ2-2, with 10 nucleotides matching TRBD2. Germline V gene sequence: CDR1 SGHAT, CDR2 FQNNGV. V trimming: 4 bases; J trimming: 6 bases; junction bases outside the gene matches: 8. The CDR3 spans 16 residues. The DNA of the CDR3 is TGTGCCAGCAGCTCCCTAAGGGGGACTAGCGCCGGGGAGCTGTTTTTT. It specifies CASSSLRGTSAGELFF.

A note on this clone: Mismatch with germline at one junction end may stem from a read error. The chain joins TRBV7-9 to TRBJ1-2, with D possibly matching TRBD1 (5 bases). CDR1 and CDR2 (germline): SEHNR, FQNEAQ (reference sequence). The length of the CDR3 is 14 residues. The chain's CDR3 is CASSLAGWDGGSTF. CDR3 bases: TGTGCCAGCAGCCTAGCAGGATGGGACGGGGGTAGCACCTTC.